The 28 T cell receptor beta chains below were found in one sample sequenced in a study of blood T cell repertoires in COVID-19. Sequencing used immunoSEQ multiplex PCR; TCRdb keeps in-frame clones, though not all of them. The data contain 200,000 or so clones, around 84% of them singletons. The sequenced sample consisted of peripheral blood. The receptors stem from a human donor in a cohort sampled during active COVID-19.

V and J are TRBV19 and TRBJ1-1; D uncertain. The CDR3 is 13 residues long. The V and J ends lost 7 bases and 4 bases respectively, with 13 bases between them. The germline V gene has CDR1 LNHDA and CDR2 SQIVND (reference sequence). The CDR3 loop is CASTYLAGTEAFF. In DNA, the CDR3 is TGTGCCAGTACCTACCTCGCGGGCACTGAAGCTTTCTTT. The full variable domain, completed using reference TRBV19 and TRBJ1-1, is DGGITQSPKYLFRKEGQNVTLSCEQNLNHDAMYWYRQDPGQGLRLIYYSQIVNDFQKGDIAEGYSVSREKKESFPLTVTSAQKNPTAFYLCASTYLAGTEAFFGQGTRLTVV.

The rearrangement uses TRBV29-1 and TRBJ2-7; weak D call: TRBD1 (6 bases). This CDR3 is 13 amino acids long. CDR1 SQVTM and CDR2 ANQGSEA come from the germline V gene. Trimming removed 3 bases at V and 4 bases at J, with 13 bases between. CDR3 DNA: TGCAGCGTTGAGATGGGCAGGGGTTACGAGCAGTACTTC. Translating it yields CSVEMGRGYEQYF.

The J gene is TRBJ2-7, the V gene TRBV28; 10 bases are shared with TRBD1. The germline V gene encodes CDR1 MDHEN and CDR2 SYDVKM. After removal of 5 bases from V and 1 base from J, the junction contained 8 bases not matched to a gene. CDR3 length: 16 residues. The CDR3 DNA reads TGTGCCAGCAGTCTCCCCTGGGGACAGGGGTCCTACGAGCAGTACTTC. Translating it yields CASSLPWGQGSYEQYF.

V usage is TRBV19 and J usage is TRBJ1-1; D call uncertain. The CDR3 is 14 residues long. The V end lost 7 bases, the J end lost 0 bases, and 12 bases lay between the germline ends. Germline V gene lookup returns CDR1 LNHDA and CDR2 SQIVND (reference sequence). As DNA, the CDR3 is TGTGCCAGTACCAAAACCCAGGTGAACACTGAAGCTTTCTTT. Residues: CASTKTQVNTEAFF.

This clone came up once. The DNA of the CDR3 is TGTGCCAGCAGCTTCGACAGACTGGGCTCTGGGGCCAACGTCCTGACTTTC. Amino acids: CASSFDRLGSGANVLTF. The chain has TRBV11-2 and TRBJ2-6; a weak D match, TRBD1 (5 bases). The CDR3 extends over 17 amino acids. Trimming stripped 3 bases from V and 0 bases from J, with 12 bases between. Germline V gene lookup returns CDR1 SGHAT and CDR2 FQNNGV.

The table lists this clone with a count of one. The CDR3 is CASSLFGTGRTDTQYF. Here the CDR3 DNA reads TGCGCCAGCAGCTTGTTCGGGACAGGACGCACAGATACGCAGTATTTT. The chain links TRBV5-1 to TRBJ2-3, with 8 bases that match TRBD1. The CDR3 loop spans 16 amino acids. V dropped 1 base and J dropped 1; count of bases not matched to a gene: 5. Germline V gene sequence: CDR1 SGHRS, CDR2 YFSETQ.

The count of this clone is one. The CDR3 region is CASRREGPGEQYF. The CDR3 DNA is TGTGCCAGCAGGCGGGAGGGCCCGGGCGAGCAGTACTTC. The chain combines TRBV2 with TRBJ2-7; 9 bases line up with TRBD2. This CDR3 is 13 amino acids long. Trimming removed 6 bases from V and 6 bases from J; junction bases left unmatched: 6. Germline CDR1 is SNHLY and CDR2 is FYNNEI.

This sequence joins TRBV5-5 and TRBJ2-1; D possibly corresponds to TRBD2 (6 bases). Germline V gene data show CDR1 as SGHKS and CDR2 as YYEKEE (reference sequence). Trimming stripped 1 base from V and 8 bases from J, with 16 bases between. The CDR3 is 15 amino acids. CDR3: CASSLTDYLADEQFF. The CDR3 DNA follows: TGTGCCAGCAGCTTGACGGACTATCTGGCCGATGAGCAGTTCTTC.

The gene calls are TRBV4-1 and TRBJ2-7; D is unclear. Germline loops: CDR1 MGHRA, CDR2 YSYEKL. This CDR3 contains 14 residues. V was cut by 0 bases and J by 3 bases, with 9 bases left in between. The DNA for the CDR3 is TGCGCCAGCAGCCAAGATGCACGGAGCTACGAGCAGTACTTC. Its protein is CASSQDARSYEQYF.

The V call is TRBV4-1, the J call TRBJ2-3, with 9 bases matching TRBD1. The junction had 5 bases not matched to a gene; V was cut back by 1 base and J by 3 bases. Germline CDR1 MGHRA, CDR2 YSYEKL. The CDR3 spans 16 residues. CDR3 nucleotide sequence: TGCGCCAGCAGCCAAGTGAAGGGACAGGGAACAGATACGCAGTATTTT. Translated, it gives CASSQVKGQGTDTQYF.

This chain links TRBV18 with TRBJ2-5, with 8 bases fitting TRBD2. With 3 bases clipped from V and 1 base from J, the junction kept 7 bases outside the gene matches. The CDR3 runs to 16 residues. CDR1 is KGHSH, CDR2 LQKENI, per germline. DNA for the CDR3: TGTGCCAGCTCACCCTTCGGTAGCGGGACCCAAGAGACCCAGTACTTC. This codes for CASSPFGSGTQETQYF.

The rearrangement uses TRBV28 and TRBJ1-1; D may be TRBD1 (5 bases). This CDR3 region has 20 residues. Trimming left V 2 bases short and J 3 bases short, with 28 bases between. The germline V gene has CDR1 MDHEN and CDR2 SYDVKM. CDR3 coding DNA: TGTGCCAGCAGTTTAAAGGCGGGGAGGGGCTGGCGGGCTTGGGACACTGAAGCTTTCTTT. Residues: CASSLKAGRGWRAWDTEAFF. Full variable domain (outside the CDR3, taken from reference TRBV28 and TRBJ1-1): DVKVTQSSRYLVKRTGEKVFLECVQDMDHENMFWYRQDPGLGLRLIYFSYDVKMKEKGDIPEGYSVSREKKERFSLILESASTNQTSMYLCASSLKAGRGWRAWDTEAFFGQGTRLTVV.

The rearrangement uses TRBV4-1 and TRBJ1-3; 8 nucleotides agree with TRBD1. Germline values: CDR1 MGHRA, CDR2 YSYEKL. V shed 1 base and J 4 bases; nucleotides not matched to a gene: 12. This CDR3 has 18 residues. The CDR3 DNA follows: TGCGCCAGCAGCCAAGGAAGGATGGGCCAGGGGGCCGGAAACACCATATATTTT. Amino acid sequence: CASSQGRMGQGAGNTIYF.

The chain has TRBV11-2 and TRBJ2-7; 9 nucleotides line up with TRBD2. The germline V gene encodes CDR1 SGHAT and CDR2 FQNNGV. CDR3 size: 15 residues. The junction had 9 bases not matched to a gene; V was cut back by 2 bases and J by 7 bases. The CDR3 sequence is CASSLLSSGSREQYF. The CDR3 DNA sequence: TGTGCCAGCAGCTTATTGAGTAGCGGGAGCAGGGAGCAGTACTTC.

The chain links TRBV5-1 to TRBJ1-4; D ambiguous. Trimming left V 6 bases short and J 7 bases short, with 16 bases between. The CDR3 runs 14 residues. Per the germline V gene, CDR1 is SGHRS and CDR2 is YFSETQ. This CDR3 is CASKVAEGSEKLFF. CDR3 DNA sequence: TGCGCCAGCAAGGTAGCGGAGGGTTCTGAAAAACTGTTTTTT.

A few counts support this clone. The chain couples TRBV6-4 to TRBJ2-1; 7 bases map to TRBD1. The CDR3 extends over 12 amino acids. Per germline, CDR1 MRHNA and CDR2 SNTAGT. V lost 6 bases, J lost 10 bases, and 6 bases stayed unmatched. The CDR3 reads CASSDPGQEQFF. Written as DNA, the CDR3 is TGTGCCAGCAGCGATCCGGGACAGGAGCAGTTCTTC.

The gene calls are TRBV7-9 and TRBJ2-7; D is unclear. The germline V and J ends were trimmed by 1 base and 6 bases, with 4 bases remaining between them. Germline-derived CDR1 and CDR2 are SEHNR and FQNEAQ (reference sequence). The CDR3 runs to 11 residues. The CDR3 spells CASSLVAEQYF. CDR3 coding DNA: TGTGCCAGCAGCTTAGTGGCCGAGCAGTACTTC.

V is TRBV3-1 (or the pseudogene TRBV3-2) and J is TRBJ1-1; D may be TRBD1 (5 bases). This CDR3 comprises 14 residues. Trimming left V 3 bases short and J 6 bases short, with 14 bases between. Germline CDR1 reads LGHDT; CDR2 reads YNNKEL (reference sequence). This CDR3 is CASSQRPGEAEAFF. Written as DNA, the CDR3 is TGTGCCAGCAGCCAGCGACCGGGGGAGGCTGAAGCTTTCTTT.

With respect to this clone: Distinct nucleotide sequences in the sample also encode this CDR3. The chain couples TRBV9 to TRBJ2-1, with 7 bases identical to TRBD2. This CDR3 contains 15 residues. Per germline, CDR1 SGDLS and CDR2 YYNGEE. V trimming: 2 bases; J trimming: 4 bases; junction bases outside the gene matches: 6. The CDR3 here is CASSVRLAEYNEQFF. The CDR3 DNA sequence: TGTGCCAGCAGCGTCCGCCTAGCGGAATACAATGAGCAGTTCTTC.

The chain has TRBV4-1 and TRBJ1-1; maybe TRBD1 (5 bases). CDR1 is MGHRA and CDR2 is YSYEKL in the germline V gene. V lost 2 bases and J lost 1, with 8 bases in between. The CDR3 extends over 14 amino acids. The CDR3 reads CASSQPGQNTEAFF. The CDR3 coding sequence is TGCGCCAGCAGCCAACCTGGACAGAACACTGAAGCTTTCTTT.

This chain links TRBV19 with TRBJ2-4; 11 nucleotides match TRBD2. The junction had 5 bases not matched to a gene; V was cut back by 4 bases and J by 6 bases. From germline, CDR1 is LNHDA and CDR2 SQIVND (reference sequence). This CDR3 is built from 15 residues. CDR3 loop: CASSKGLAETNIQYF. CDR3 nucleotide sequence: TGTGCCAGTAGTAAGGGACTAGCGGAGACAAACATTCAGTACTTC.

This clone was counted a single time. CDR3 nucleotides: TGTGCCAGCAGCTTAATTCAGGGGGCATACACTGAAGCTTTCTTT. This encodes CASSLIQGAYTEAFF. The chain employs TRBV7-2 and TRBJ1-1, with 8 positions matching TRBD1. From germline, CDR1 is SGHTA and CDR2 FQGNSA. The J segment lost 3 bases and the V segment lost 2 bases, leaving 5 bases of the junction unmatched. The CDR3 sequence is 15 residues long.

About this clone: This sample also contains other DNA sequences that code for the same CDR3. CDR3 sequence: CASSSGGNQPQHF. CDR3 sequence (DNA): TGTGCCAGCAGTTCAGGGGGCAATCAGCCCCAGCATTTT. The chain is built from TRBV7-9 and TRBJ1-5; possible D gene TRBD1, 6 bases. V lost 6 bases and J lost 2, with 8 bases in between. In germline, CDR1 is SEHNR, CDR2 FQNEAQ (reference sequence). CDR3 length: 13 amino acids. Drawing the rest from reference TRBV7-9 and TRBJ1-5, the complete variable domain is DTGVSQNPRHKITKRGQNVTFRCDPISEHNRLYWYRQTLGQGPEFLTYFQNEAQLEKSRLLSDRFSAERPKGSFSTLEIQRTEQGDSAMYLCASSSGGNQPQHFGDGTRLSIL.

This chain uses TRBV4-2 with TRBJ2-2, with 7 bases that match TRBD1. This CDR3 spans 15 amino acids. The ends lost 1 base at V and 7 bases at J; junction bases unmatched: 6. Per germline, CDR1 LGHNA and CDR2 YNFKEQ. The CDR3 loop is CASSQGGGEGGELFF. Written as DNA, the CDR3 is TGTGCCAGCAGCCAAGGAGGGGGCGAGGGCGGGGAGCTGTTTTTT.

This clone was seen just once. This CDR3 reads CASSVQRNYGYTF. The DNA of the CDR3 is TGTGCCAGCAGCGTACAGCGGAACTATGGCTACACCTTC. J is TRBJ1-2 and V is TRBV9; D ambiguous. The CDR3 length is 13 residues. Looked up from germline, CDR1 is SGDLS and CDR2 is YYNGEE. With 1 base removed from V and 2 bases from J, the gap between germline ends came to 6 bases.

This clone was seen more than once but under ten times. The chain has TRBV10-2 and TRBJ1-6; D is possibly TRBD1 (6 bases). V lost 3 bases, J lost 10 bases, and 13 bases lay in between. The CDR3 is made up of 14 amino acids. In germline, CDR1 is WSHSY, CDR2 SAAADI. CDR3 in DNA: TGCGCCAGCAGTGAAAACAGCAGGGGCTCACCCCTCCACTTT. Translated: CASSENSRGSPLHF.

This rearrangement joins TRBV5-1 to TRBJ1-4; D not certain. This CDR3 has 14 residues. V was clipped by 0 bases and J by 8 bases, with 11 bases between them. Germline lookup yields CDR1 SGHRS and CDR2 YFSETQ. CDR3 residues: CASSLASGNEKLFF. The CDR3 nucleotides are TGCGCCAGCAGCTTGGCGTCAGGAAACGAAAAACTGTTTTTT.

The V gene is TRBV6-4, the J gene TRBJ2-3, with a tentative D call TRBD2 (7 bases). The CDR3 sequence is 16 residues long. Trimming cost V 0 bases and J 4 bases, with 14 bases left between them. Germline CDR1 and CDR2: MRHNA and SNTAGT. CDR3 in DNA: TGTGCCAGCAGTGACTCGTGGGGGGGCGAAGCAGATACGCAGTATTTT. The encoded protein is CASSDSWGGEADTQYF.